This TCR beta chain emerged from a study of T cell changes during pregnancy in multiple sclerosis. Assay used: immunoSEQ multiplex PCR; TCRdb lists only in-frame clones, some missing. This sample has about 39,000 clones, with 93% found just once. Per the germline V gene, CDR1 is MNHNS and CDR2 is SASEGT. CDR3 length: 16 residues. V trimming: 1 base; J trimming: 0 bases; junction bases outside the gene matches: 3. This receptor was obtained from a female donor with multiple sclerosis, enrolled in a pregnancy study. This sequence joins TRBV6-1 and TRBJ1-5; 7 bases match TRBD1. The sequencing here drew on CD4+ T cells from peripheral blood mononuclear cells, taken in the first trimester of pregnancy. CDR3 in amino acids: CASSEGQGYSNQPQHF. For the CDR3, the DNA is TGTGCCAGCAGTGAAGGACAGGGATATAGCAATCAGCCCCAGCATTTT.